These T cell receptor beta chains were read from a single sample in a study of blood T cells in healthy people across ages. TCRdb re-called the 5' RACE reads through MiXCR, storing one row per CDR3 protein. The table lists over 1,500,000 distinct CDR3 sequences, about 50% of them singletons. Material: blood. The receptors stem from a woman aged 40 to 49 in good health. CDR3s include the opening cysteine and the closing phenylalanine or tryptophan. Part of the rows lack a size; the others show once, few, many or a class for expanded clones.

J: TRBJ2-5
size: -
V: TRBV12-3/TRBV12-4
CDR3: CTSRNQETQYF

J: TRBJ1-1
size: few
V: TRBV29-1
CDR3: CSVEQLNTEAFF

J: TRBJ2-2
size: -
V: TRBV20-1
CDR3: CSASGSGQGYTGELFF

J: TRBJ2-5
size: -
V: TRBV6-5
CDR3: CASSYSLHRDRQERAQYF

J: TRBJ2-7
size: -
V: TRBV20-1
CDR3: CSATFPDESYEQYF

J: -
size: few
V: TRBV6-2/TRBV6-3
CDR3: CASSETIYNEQYF

J: TRBJ2-1
size: few
V: TRBV24-1
CDR3: CATSEPTGGLSNEQFF

J: TRBJ2-1
size: -
V: TRBV29-1
CDR3: CSVDQVGRTGEQFF

J: TRBJ2-5
size: few
V: TRBV27
CDR3: CASRFDGTPEETQYF

J: TRBJ1-4
size: -
V: TRBV6-1
CDR3: CASSEADSFPKLFF

J: TRBJ2-1
size: -
V: TRBV7-9
CDR3: CASSTKRGPPDEQFF

J: TRBJ2-7
size: -
V: TRBV20-1
CDR3: CSASRQGGGDEQYF

J: TRBJ2-3
size: once
V: TRBV12-3/TRBV12-4
CDR3: CASSGTRGDTQYF

J: TRBJ2-7
size: few
V: TRBV29-1
CDR3: CSALSAPSYEQYF

J: TRBJ1-1
size: -
V: TRBV7-9
CDR3: CASSLWRETEAFF

J: TRBJ2-7
size: -
V: TRBV5-1
CDR3: CASSFPGFCEQYF

J: TRBJ2-7
size: -
V: TRBV7-2
CDR3: CASTLGQTPHEQYF

J: TRBJ2-6
size: once
V: TRBV11-3
CDR3: CASSSARGPGANVLTF

J: TRBJ2-3
size: once
V: TRBV6-7
CDR3: CASSYSIGGDITDTQYF

J: TRBJ2-1
size: -
V: TRBV4-1
CDR3: CASSHKGTGSYNEQFF

J: TRBJ1-5
size: few
V: TRBV7-2
CDR3: CASSSYGQGNQPQHF

J: TRBJ2-5
size: few
V: TRBV12-3/TRBV12-4
CDR3: CASSLAGGEGQYF

J: TRBJ2-1
size: -
V: TRBV20-1
CDR3: CSAFPDRATYNEQFF

J: TRBJ2-4
size: -
V: TRBV14
CDR3: CASSQLGRAKNIQYF

J: TRBJ2-5
size: few
V: TRBV20-1
CDR3: CSASRTSGFEQYF

J: TRBJ2-5
size: -
V: TRBV4-3
CDR3: CASSRRLARGSLETQYF

J: TRBJ1-2
size: few
V: TRBV20-1
CDR3: CSAPLARDYGYTF

J: TRBJ1-5
size: -
V: TRBV7-2
CDR3: CACSLLARSSLNQPQHF

J: TRBJ2-5
size: -
V: TRBV6-5
CDR3: CASSYSITASTQETQYF

J: TRBJ2-1
size: few
V: TRBV6-2/TRBV6-3
CDR3: CASSYLDNEQFF

J: TRBJ1-4
size: once
V: TRBV20-1
CDR3: CSAPGGGGNEKLFF

J: TRBJ2-1
size: -
V: TRBV6-1
CDR3: CASREQGQGFYNEQFF

J: TRBJ1-5
size: -
V: TRBV28
CDR3: CASIRDRKDQPQHF

J: TRBJ2-5
size: -
V: TRBV27
CDR3: CASSLNGPQETQYF